Below are 26 T cell receptor beta chains sequenced from a single sample in a study of neurological immune-mediated disorders. TCRdb re-derived calls from the 5' RACE reads in MiXCR, one entry per CDR3 protein. The sample comprises around 58,000 distinct CDR3 sequences, about 3.7% of which are singletons, and about 7% rests with the top ten. The sample consisted of PBMCs. All receptors come from a woman in her sixties or seventies with multiple sclerosis.

The table lists this clonotype with many counts. The genes are TRBV4-2 and TRBJ1-5, with 7 positions matching TRBD1. Per germline, CDR1 LGHNA and CDR2 YNFKEQ. This CDR3 comprises 17 residues. Trimming took 2 bases from V and 3 from J; bases not matched to a gene: 10. The CDR3 reads CASSQTRQGMDNQPQHF. In nucleotides, the CDR3 is TGTGCCAGCAGCCAAACCCGACAGGGAATGGACAATCAGCCCCAGCATTTT.

This clonotype was found many times. CDR3 in DNA: TGTGCCAGCAGCGATCAGGGGGCGGATGAGCAGTTCTTC. It specifies CASSDQGADEQFF. The J gene is TRBJ2-1, the V gene TRBV7-2; 8 nucleotides align to TRBD1. CDR3 length: 13 residues. With 5 bases clipped from V and 8 bases from J, the junction kept 5 bases outside the gene matches. Per germline, CDR1 SGHTA and CDR2 FQGNSA.

This clonotype has at least ten counts. This chain connects TRBV4-1 to TRBJ2-3; D not certain. With 2 bases removed from V and 2 bases from J, the gap between germline ends came to 5 bases. Germline loops: CDR1 MGHRA, CDR2 YSYEKL. The CDR3 is 13 residues long. CDR3 region: CASSQMFTDTQYF. The CDR3 DNA reads TGCGCCAGCAGCCAAATGTTCACAGATACGCAGTATTTT.

This clonotype was detected ten times or more. The chain is built from TRBV4-3 and TRBJ2-5; 14 positions match TRBD2. There are 16 residues in the CDR3. Unmatched junction bases numbered 6, after V lost 5 bases and J lost 4 bases. Looked up from germline, CDR1 is LGHNA and CDR2 is YSLEER. The CDR3 DNA is TGCGCCAGCAGCTCCAGACTAGCGGGGGGGCGAGAGACCCAGTACTTC. As protein: CASSSRLAGGRETQYF.

This clonotype was observed a few times. The CDR3 coding sequence is TGTGCCAGCAGTTTATGGGACACCTACGAGCAGTACTTC. Amino acids: CASSLWDTYEQYF. The genes are TRBV12-3 or TRBV12-4 and TRBJ2-7, with D tentatively TRBD1 (6 bases). The CDR3 length is 13 residues. The V and J ends lost 2 bases and 2 bases respectively, with 7 bases between them.

The table lists this clonotype with many counts. J is TRBJ2-7 and V is TRBV29-1; TRBD1 matches 9 bases. The CDR3 is made up of 12 amino acids. Germline CDR1 reads SQVTM; CDR2 reads ANQGSEA. V was clipped by 2 bases and J by 5 bases; unmatched bases: 1. CDR3 nucleotide sequence: TGCAGCGTTGAAACAGGGGGCCACGAGCAGTACTTC. This translates into CSVETGGHEQYF.

This clonotype has at least ten counts. The V gene is TRBV5-1, the J gene TRBJ2-3; TRBD2 matches 8 bases. This CDR3 region has 15 residues. The germline gives CDR1 SGHRS, CDR2 YFSETQ. J was trimmed by 1 base and V by 4 bases; bases with no gene match: 5. The CDR3 sequence is CASSLAGGGTDTQYF. The DNA for the CDR3 is TGCGCCAGCAGCCTAGCGGGCGGGGGCACAGATACGCAGTATTTT.

The table lists this clonotype with many counts. In DNA, the CDR3 is TGCAGCGTTGTCCATTATGCGGGGGGTATAGCCAAAAACATTCAGTACTTC. This encodes CSVVHYAGGIAKNIQYF. The rearrangement uses TRBV29-1 and TRBJ2-4; 8 nucleotides align to TRBD2. Per the germline V gene, CDR1 is SQVTM and CDR2 is ANQGSEA. Losses at the gene ends were 4 bases for V and 0 bases for J; bases not matched to a gene: 11. CDR3 length: 17 amino acids.

The table lists this clonotype with many counts. The rearrangement uses TRBV20-1 and TRBJ2-7; 7 positions match TRBD1. Germline V gives CDR1 DFQATT, CDR2 SNEGSKA (reference sequence). CDR3 length: 13 residues. V shed 6 bases and J 3 bases; nucleotides not matched to a gene: 8. The CDR3 protein is CSASGTAVYEQYF. The CDR3 DNA sequence: TGCAGTGCCTCCGGGACAGCGGTCTACGAGCAGTACTTC.

There are many counts of this clonotype. This chain joins TRBV18 and TRBJ2-2; D is unresolved. CDR3 length: 18 amino acids. V lost 4 bases, J lost 5 bases, and 23 bases lay in between. The germline V gene encodes CDR1 KGHSH and CDR2 LQKENI. CDR3 nucleotide sequence: TGTGCCAGCTCACTCCGACCCCCGATGCTGGGATATACCGGGGAGCTGTTTTTT. This gives the protein CASSLRPPMLGYTGELFF.

Here the CDR3 DNA reads TGTGCCAGCAGTTTAGAGGGGGGATTAAGGACTGAAGCTTTCTTT. It is translated as CASSLEGGLRTEAFF. The chain links TRBV12-3 or TRBV12-4 to TRBJ1-1; maybe TRBD1 (6 bases). CDR3 size: 15 residues. Trimming removed 1 base from V and 5 bases from J, with 14 bases in between.

Note on this clonotype: A much larger clone lies one base from this, so it may be a read error. The chain carries TRBV3-1 and TRBJ2-7; D is possibly TRBD1 (5 bases). Per germline, CDR1 LGHDT and CDR2 YNNKEL (reference sequence). The germline V and J ends were trimmed by 1 base and 3 bases, with 13 bases remaining between them. The CDR3 runs 15 residues. The CDR3 sequence is CASSQGTYGHYEQYF. In DNA, the CDR3 is TGTGCCAGCAGCCAAGGGACCTACGGACACTACGAGCAGTACTTC.

This clonotype was detected many times. The chain is built from TRBV10-3 and TRBJ1-5; no firm D call. CDR3 length equals 13 residues. Germline V gene lookup returns CDR1 ENHRY and CDR2 SYGVKD. V lost 8 bases, J lost 4 bases, and 12 bases lay in between. This CDR3 reads CAIQQSQNQPQHF. CDR3 DNA sequence: TGTGCCATCCAACAGAGTCAAAATCAGCCCCAGCATTTT.

This clonotype showed up many times. The J gene is TRBJ2-2, the V gene TRBV4-3; TRBD2 matches at 7 bases. The CDR3 has 15 amino acids. Per the germline V gene, CDR1 is LGHNA and CDR2 is YSLEER. J lost 13 bases, V lost 6 bases, and 17 bases had no gene match. The CDR3 region is CASRGTDDGRRGLFF. CDR3 DNA sequence: TGCGCCAGCAGAGGGACCGACGACGGGAGGAGGGGGCTGTTTTTT.

In its sample, this clonotype was seen many times. The CDR3 region is CASSQGQGVYGYTF. The CDR3 DNA follows: TGTGCCAGCAGCCAGGGACAGGGAGTCTATGGCTACACCTTC. V and J are TRBV3-1 and TRBJ1-2, with 9 positions matching TRBD1. The CDR3 consists of 14 residues. The V and J ends lost 3 bases and 4 bases, in that order; junction bases with no gene match: 3. CDR1 and CDR2 (germline): LGHDT, YNNKEL (reference sequence). Full variable domain (outside the CDR3, taken from reference TRBV3-1 and TRBJ1-2): DTAVSQTPKYLVTQMGNDKSIKCEQNLGHDTMYWYKQDSKKFLKIMFSYNNKELIINETVPNRFSPKSPDKAHLNLHINSLELGDSAVYFCASSQGQGVYGYTFGSGTRLTVV.

This clonotype was seen at least ten times. The chain employs TRBV10-3 and TRBJ2-5; TRBD2 matches 9 bases. V lost 5 bases to trimming and J lost 2 bases; unmatched junction nucleotides: 9. CDR3 size: 16 residues. CDR1 is ENHRY and CDR2 is SYGVKD in the germline V gene. Here the CDR3 DNA reads TGTGCCATCAGTCAAAATCTAGCGGGGACACAAGAGACCCAGTACTTC. It encodes CAISQNLAGTQETQYF.

There are many counts of this clonotype. The chain is built from TRBV5-8 and TRBJ2-3; a weak D match, TRBD2 (7 bases). The V gene lost 3 bases and the J gene lost 6 bases, with 17 bases spanning the gap. This CDR3 has 15 amino acids. Germline CDR1 SGHTS, CDR2 YDEGEE. The CDR3 reads CASSSLGGPRDTQYF. CDR3 in DNA: TGTGCCAGCAGCTCCTTGGGGGGGCCCCGGGATACGCAGTATTTT.

This clonotype has a count of ten or more. V is TRBV5-1 and J is TRBJ1-1; possibly TRBD1 for D (5 bases). The CDR3 loop spans 14 amino acids. Germline V gene data show CDR1 as SGHRS and CDR2 as YFSETQ. V was shortened by 3 bases and J by 4 bases, with 13 bases between the two germline ends. The DNA of the CDR3 is TGCGCCAGCAGCTGGTGGGGGGTTGCCACTGAAGCTTTCTTT. Translating it yields CASSWWGVATEAFF.

Only a few counts were recorded for this clonotype. The CDR3 protein is CASSPNQANTGELFF. The CDR3 bases are TGTGCCAGCTCACCTAATCAGGCAAACACCGGGGAGCTGTTTTTT. The chain combines TRBV18 with TRBJ2-2; D gene ambiguous. CDR1 and CDR2 from the germline V gene are KGHSH and LQKENI. Trimming removed 3 bases at V and 2 bases at J, with 10 bases between. The CDR3 loop spans 15 amino acids. Filled out from reference TRBV18 and TRBJ2-2, the complete variable domain reads NAGVMQNPRHLVRRRGQEARLRCSPMKGHSHVYWYRQLPEEGLKFMVYLQKENIIDESGMPKERFSAEFPKEGPSILRIQQVVRGDSAAYFCASSPNQANTGELFFGEGSRLTVL.

This clonotype was observed at least ten times. J is TRBJ2-1 and V is TRBV12-3 or TRBV12-4, with TRBD2 as a possible D gene (5 bases). Trimming took off 7 bases at V and 12 bases at J, with 22 bases between the two ends. This CDR3 contains 14 residues. The CDR3 coding sequence is TGTGCCAGCAACCCGGGAAAGAGAATTCGTGGGCAGTTCTTC. Amino acids: CASNPGKRIRGQFF.

This clonotype has a count of ten or more. The chain links TRBV20-1 to TRBJ2-3; D is uncertain. The V and J ends lost 7 bases and 0 bases respectively, with 14 bases between them. The CDR3 loop spans 14 amino acids. Germline V gene sequence: CDR1 DFQATT, CDR2 SNEGSKA (reference sequence). This CDR3 reads CSVLSWASTDTQYF. CDR3 DNA: TGCAGTGTCCTGTCGTGGGCCAGCACAGATACGCAGTATTTT.

The sample holds many counts of this clonotype. V usage is TRBV10-3 and J usage is TRBJ2-1, with D tentatively TRBD1 or TRBD2 (5 bases each). The germline V gene encodes CDR1 ENHRY and CDR2 SYGVKD. Trimming removed 6 bases at V and 7 bases at J, with 16 bases between. CDR3 length: 14 residues. In DNA form, the CDR3 reads TGTGCCATCAGCCGGGACCGGGCCCTTAATGAGCAGTTCTTC. Its translation is CAISRDRALNEQFF.

This clonotype was recorded many times. V is TRBV20-1 and J is TRBJ2-7; the match to TRBD2 covers 7 bases. The CDR3 runs to 17 residues. Germline lookup yields CDR1 DFQATT and CDR2 SNEGSKA (reference sequence). V trimming: 1 base; J trimming: 3 bases; junction bases outside the gene matches: 15. Here the CDR3 reads CSARGLVGWRDYYEQYF. The CDR3 DNA follows: TGCAGTGCTAGAGGGTTAGTCGGCTGGCGGGACTACTACGAGCAGTACTTC.

This clonotype appeared many times. The J gene is TRBJ1-2, the V gene TRBV6-5, with D perhaps matching TRBD1 (5 bases). The V and J ends lost 6 bases and 8 bases respectively, with 13 bases between them. The CDR3 consists of 12 residues. Germline lookup yields CDR1 MNHEY and CDR2 SVGAGI. CDR3 in DNA: TGTGCCAGCAGGACAGTACTCTACGGCTACACCTTC. It encodes CASRTVLYGYTF.

This clonotype was observed at least ten times. The CDR3, as DNA: TGTGCCAGCAGTTACTCCCGGGACACAGCCTACAATGAGCAGTTCTTC. Its protein is CASSYSRDTAYNEQFF. This chain links TRBV6-2 or TRBV6-3 with TRBJ2-1, with a weak D call TRBD1 (6 bases). This CDR3 contains 16 residues. Trimming shortened V by 0 bases and J by 2 bases, and 11 bases separated the two germline ends. Looked up from germline, CDR1 is MNHEY and CDR2 is SVGEGT.

This clonotype was observed many times. J is TRBJ2-7 and V is TRBV11-2; D might be TRBD2 (6 bases). Trimming shortened V by 8 bases and J by 7 bases, and 18 bases separated the two germline ends. The germline V gene has CDR1 SGHAT and CDR2 FQNNGV. The CDR3 covers 13 residues. This CDR3 is CASWRGGLGEQYF. DNA of the CDR3: TGTGCCAGCTGGCGTGGAGGGCTGGGAGAGCAGTACTTC.